This T cell receptor (beta chain) appears in the sequencing data of a study of OX40 agonist ivuxolimab in advanced cancers. The data were produced by immunoSEQ multiplex PCR, yet TCRdb's version contains in-frame clones alone and is incomplete. The sample yields tens of thousands of clones, approximately 84% seen once. The CDR3 contains 14 residues. V lost 5 bases to trimming and J lost 0 bases, with 10 bases between them. The germline V gene encodes CDR1 SGHRS and CDR2 YFSETQ. The sample here was CD4+ or CD8+ T cells sorted from blood, taken in a trial of the OX40 agonist ivuxolimab. The chain has TRBV5-1 and TRBJ2-3, with no clear D. The source is an adult with an advanced solid tumor such as melanoma, head and neck, liver or kidney cancer. The CDR3 coding sequence is TGCGCCAGCAGGCCTGAATCTAGCACAGATACGCAGTATTTT. The encoded protein is CASRPESSTDTQYF.